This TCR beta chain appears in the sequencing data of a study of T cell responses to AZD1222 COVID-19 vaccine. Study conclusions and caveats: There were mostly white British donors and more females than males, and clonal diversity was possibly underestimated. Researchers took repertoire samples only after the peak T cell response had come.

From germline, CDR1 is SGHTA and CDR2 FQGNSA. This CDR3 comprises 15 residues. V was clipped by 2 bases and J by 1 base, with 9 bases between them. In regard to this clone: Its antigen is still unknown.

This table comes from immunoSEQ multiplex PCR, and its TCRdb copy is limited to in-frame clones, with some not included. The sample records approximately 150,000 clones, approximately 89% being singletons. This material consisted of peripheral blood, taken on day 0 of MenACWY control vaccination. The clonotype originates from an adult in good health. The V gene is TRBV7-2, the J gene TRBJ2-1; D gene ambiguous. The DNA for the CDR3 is TGTGCCAGCAGCTTAAGGCGGTCGTCCTACAATGAGCAGTTCTTC. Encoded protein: CASSLRRSSYNEQFF. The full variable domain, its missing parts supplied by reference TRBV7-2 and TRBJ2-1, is GAGVSQSPSNKVTEKGKDVELRCDPISGHTALYWYRQSLGQGLEFLIYFQGNSAPDKSGLPSDRFSAERTGGSVSTLTIQRTQQEDSAVYLCASSLRRSSYNEQFFGPGTRLTVL.